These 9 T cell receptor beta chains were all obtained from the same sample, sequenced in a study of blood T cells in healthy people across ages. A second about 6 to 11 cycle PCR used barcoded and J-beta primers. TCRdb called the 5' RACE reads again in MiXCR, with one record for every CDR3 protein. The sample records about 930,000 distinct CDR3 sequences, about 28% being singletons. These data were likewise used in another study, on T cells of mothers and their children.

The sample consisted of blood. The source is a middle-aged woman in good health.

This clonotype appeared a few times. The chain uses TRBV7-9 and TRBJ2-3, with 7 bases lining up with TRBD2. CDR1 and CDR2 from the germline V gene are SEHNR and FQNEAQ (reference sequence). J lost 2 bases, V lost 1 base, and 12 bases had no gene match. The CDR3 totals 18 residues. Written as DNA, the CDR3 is TGTGCCAGCAGCTTAGGGGGCGGAGGACTAGTTAACACAGATACGCAGTATTTT. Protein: CASSLGGGGLVNTDTQYF.

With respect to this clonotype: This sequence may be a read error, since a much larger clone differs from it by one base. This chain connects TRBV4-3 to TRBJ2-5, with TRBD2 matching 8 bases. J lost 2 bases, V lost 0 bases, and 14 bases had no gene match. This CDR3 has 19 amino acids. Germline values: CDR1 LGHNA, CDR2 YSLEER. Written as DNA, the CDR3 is TGCGCCAGCAGCCAAGAGTGGATGAAGGAGCGGGGGCCGCAAGAGACCCAGTACTTC. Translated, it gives CASSQEWMKERGPQETQYF.

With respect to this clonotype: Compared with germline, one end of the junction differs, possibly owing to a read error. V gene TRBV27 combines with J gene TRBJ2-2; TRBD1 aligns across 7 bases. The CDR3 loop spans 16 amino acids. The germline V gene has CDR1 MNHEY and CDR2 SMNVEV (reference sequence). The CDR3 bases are TGTGCCAGCAGTTCCCCGAGGGGGCAGGTCACCGGGGAGCAGTTTTTT. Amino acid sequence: CASSSPRGQVTGEQFF.

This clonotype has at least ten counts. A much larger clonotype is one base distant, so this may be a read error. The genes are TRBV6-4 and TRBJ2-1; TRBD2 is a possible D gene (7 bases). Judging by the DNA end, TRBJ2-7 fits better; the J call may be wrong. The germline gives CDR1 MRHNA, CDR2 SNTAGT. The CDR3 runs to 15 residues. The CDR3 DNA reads TGTGCCAGCAGTGACTCGACGGGGGGCTACAATGAGCAGTACTTC. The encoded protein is CASSDSTGGYNEQYF.

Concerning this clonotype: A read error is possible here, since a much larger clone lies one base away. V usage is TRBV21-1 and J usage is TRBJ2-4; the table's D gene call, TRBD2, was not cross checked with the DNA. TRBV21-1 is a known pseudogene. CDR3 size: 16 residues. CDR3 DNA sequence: TGTGCCAGCAGCAAAAGCGTCCCGGGACTAGGAAACATTCAGTACTTC. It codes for CASSKSVPGLGNIQYF.

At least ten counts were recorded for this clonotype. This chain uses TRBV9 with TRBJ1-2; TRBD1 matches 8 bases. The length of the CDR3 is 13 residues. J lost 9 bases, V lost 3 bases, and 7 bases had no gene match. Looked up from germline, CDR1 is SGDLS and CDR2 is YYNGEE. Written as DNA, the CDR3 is TGTGCCAGCAGCGCAACAGGGGGACGGCGCTACACCTTC. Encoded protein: CASSATGGRRYTF.

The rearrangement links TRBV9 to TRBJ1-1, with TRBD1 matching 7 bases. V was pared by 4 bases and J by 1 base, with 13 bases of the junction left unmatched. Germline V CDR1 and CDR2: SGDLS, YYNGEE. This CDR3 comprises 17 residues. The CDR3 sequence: CASSHPKTGTENTEAFF. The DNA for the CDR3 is TGTGCCAGCAGCCATCCTAAAACCGGGACAGAGAACACTGAAGCTTTCTTT.

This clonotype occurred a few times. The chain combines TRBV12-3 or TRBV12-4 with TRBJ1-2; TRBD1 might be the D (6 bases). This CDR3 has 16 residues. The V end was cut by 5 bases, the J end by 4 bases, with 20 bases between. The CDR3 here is CASSGAEGEGSYGYTF. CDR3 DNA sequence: TGTGCCAGCAGTGGGGCGGAGGGGGAAGGTAGCTATGGCTACACCTTC.

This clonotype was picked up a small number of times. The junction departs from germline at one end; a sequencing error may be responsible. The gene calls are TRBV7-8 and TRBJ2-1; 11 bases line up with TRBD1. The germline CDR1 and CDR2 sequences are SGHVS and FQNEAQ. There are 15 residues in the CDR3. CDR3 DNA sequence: TGTGCCAGCAGCCGGACAGGGGGCGACTTTGGTGAGCGGTTCTTC. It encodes CASSRTGGDFGERFF.